This entry features one T cell receptor beta chain sequence. Its antigen is unknown. This sample was included in a study of radiation and T cells in renal cell carcinoma. Regarding the study as a whole: Irradiated tumors held more dominant CDR3 motifs than control tumors. Compared with controls, irradiated tumors showed greater TCR clonality.

The treatment denotes: 15 Gy SBRT to primary tumor, nephrectomy 4 weeks later. Clear cell pathology was present in this patient's renal cell carcinoma. The CDR3 runs to 13 residues. Germline V gene data show CDR1 as SNHLY and CDR2 as FYNNEI. V lost 7 bases and J 2 bases, leaving 10 bases between the germline ends. TCRdb's table, derived via immunoSEQ multiplex PCR, lists solely in-frame clones and lacks some. The sample shows 18,000 or so clones, roughly 54% of them seen only once. The sequence derives from a man aged 45-60 years with renal cell carcinoma. This chain joins TRBV2 and TRBJ2-3, with D uncertain. This material consisted of tumor tissue, taken from a patient whose treatment included radiotherapy and nephrectomy. The CDR3 reads CASTRSFTDTQYF. The CDR3, as DNA: TGTGCCAGCACCCGATCTTTCACAGATACGCAGTATTTT.